This note documents a single T cell receptor (beta chain) sequence. The CD8+ and CD4+ T cells were negatively isolated, with the TEMRA cells enriched by FACS. RNA totalling roughly 0.5 to 1 ug underwent reverse transcription with random hexamers. With immunoSEQ multiplex PCR, TCR beta CDR3 was amplified across 54 Vbeta and 13 Jbeta. Via MiXCR, TCRdb re-called the immunoSEQ multiplex PCR reads, giving one row per CDR3 protein. The data contain about 120,000 distinct CDR3 sequences, less than 95% of them singletons. This sample was taken from a study of CD8 T cells in Susac syndrome. Deletions cut 5 bases from V and 2 bases from J, with 7 bases between. There are 12 residues in the CDR3.

This chain uses TRBV12-3 or TRBV12-4 with TRBJ2-7, with D possibly matching TRBD1 (6 bases). Input material: CD8+ T cells from PBMCs. This clonotype was sampled from a human donor in good health. CDR3 amino acids: CASSDRPYEQYF. The CDR3 DNA sequence: TGTGCCAGCAGTGACAGGCCCTACGAGCAGTACTTC.